This T cell receptor beta chain appears in the sequencing data of a study of control samples from healthy donors and cancer patients. Germline V gene data show CDR1 as SGHRS and CDR2 as YFSETQ. Trimming left V 1 base short and J 1 base short, with 6 bases between. The CDR3 totals 15 residues. Only in-frame clones appear in the TCRdb table, and some are missing; sequencing was by immunoSEQ multiplex PCR. This sample has 99,000 or so clones, with roughly 85% found just once. This TCR was recovered from a woman in her forties or fifties in good health. This sequence joins TRBV5-1 and TRBJ1-6; D not certain. What was sequenced was blood. The CDR3 loop reads CASSLQGSYNSPLHF. CDR3 nucleotides: TGCGCCAGCAGCTTGCAAGGGTCCTATAATTCACCCCTCCACTTT.